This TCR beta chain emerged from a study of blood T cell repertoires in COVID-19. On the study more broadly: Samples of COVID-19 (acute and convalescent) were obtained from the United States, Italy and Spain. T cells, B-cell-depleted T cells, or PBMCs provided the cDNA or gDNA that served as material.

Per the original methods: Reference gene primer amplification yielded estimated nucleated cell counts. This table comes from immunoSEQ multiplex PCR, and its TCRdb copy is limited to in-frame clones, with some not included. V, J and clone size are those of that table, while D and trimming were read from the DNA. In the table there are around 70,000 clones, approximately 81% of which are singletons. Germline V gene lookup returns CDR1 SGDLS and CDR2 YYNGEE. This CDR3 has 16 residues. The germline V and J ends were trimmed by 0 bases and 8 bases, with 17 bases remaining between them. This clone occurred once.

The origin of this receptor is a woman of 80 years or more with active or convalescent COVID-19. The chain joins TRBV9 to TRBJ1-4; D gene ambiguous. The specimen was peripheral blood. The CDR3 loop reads CASSVGYRQEGEKLFF. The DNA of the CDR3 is TGTGCCAGCAGCGTAGGCTATCGGCAGGAGGGCGAAAAACTGTTTTTT.